This T cell receptor beta chain is from a study of chemoradiotherapy in HPV16-positive cancers. Profiled with immunoSEQ multiplex PCR; TCRdb holds only in-frame clones, not every one. The sample consists of 12,000 or so clones, around 84% of them appearing once. Findings of the study overall: HPV-responsive T-cell expansion during chemoradiotherapy was linked to improved recurrence-free survival in HPV16-positive patients.

Comments on this clone: Its antigen is not identified.

Germline V lookup: CDR1 MGHDK, CDR2 SYGVNS. V lost 3 bases, J lost 5 bases, and 10 bases lay in between. This CDR3 comprises 13 residues. Specimen: blood, collected from a patient who underwent chemoradiotherapy. This chain uses TRBV25-1 with TRBJ1-2; no clear D. This clonotype originated in a human donor with HPV-associated anogenital cancer. The CDR3 sequence is CASSELSGYGYTF. The CDR3 nucleotides are TGTGCCAGCAGTGAGTTATCTGGATATGGCTACACCTTC.